These 27 T cell receptor beta chains were sequenced from one sample in a study of long-term antiretroviral therapy in people with HIV. The run of the v3.0 immunoSEQ assay was at survey level. The protocol was immunoSEQ multiplex PCR, while the TCRdb copy is restricted to in-frame clones and leaves out a portion. The table shows approximately 17,000 clones, with roughly 80% occurring only once. The sequences come from unsorted PBMCs, collected 0.6 years after starting antiretroviral therapy. These receptors were taken from a young woman with HIV.

The sample holds a few counts of this clone. The chain carries TRBV27 and TRBJ2-7; TRBD1 matches 9 bases. The germline gives CDR1 MNHEY, CDR2 SMNVEV (reference sequence). The CDR3 has 13 amino acids. Trimming at V came to 6 bases and at J to 4 bases, leaving 4 bases not matched to a gene. The CDR3 loop is CASSRQGEYEQYF. The CDR3 DNA follows: TGTGCCAGCAGCCGACAGGGGGAATACGAGCAGTACTTC.

This clone has a single count. V is TRBV2 and J is TRBJ2-7, with D possibly matching TRBD2 (5 bases). This CDR3 is 13 amino acids long. CDR1 and CDR2 (germline): SNHLY, FYNNEI. The germline V and J ends were trimmed by 7 bases and 2 bases, with 12 bases remaining between them. CDR3 amino acids: CASTSGSPYEQYF. The DNA for the CDR3 is TGTGCCAGCACGAGCGGTAGTCCCTACGAGCAGTACTTC.

V and J are TRBV7-9 and TRBJ2-7; D gene unclear. Trimming cost V 5 bases and J 6 bases, with 11 bases left between them. Germline V gives CDR1 SEHNR, CDR2 FQNEAQ (reference sequence). This CDR3 has 12 amino acids. The CDR3 sequence is CASSDPPSEQYF. The CDR3 bases are TGTGCCAGCAGCGACCCCCCCAGCGAGCAGTACTTC.

The gene calls are TRBV15 and TRBJ1-1; a weak D match, TRBD1 (6 bases). CDR1 is LNHNV and CDR2 is YYDKDF in the germline V gene (reference sequence). Trimming removed 8 bases at V and 4 bases at J, with 17 bases between. The CDR3 length is 14 residues. CDR3: CATSTQPGATEAFF. The CDR3 bases are TGTGCCACCTCGACACAACCGGGGGCCACTGAAGCTTTCTTT.

This clone was observed a single time. This sequence joins TRBV28 and TRBJ2-5; 8 nucleotides agree with TRBD2. With the DNA end fitting TRBJ2-7 better, the J assignment may be wrong. The germline CDR1 and CDR2 sequences are MDHEN and SYDVKM. This CDR3 has 14 residues. CDR3: CASSISGNSYEQYF. The CDR3 DNA sequence: TGTGCCAGCAGTATTAGCGGGAACTCCTACGAGCAGTACTTC.

The rearrangement joins TRBV29-1 to TRBJ1-1, with D possibly being TRBD1 (6 bases). The CDR3 runs 12 residues. The germline V gene encodes CDR1 SQVTM and CDR2 ANQGSEA. Deletions cut 8 bases from V and 4 bases from J, with 14 bases between. The CDR3 here is CSPGGGLTEAFF. CDR3 nucleotide sequence: TGCAGCCCCGGGGGGGGCCTCACTGAAGCTTTCTTT. Variable domain in full (rest from reference TRBV29-1 and TRBJ1-1): SAVISQKPSRDICQRGTSLTIQCQVDSQVTMMFWYRQQPGQSLTLIATANQGSEATYESGFVIDKFPISRPNLTFSTLTVSNMSPEDSSIYLCSPGGGLTEAFFGQGTRLTVV.

The J gene is TRBJ1-4, the V gene TRBV27; no firm D call. Trimming pared 3 bases from V and 4 bases from J, leaving 9 bases between. In germline, CDR1 is MNHEY, CDR2 SMNVEV (reference sequence). This CDR3 is built from 14 residues. CDR3 bases: TGTGCCAGCAGTTTGGTGGGCGATAATGAAAAACTGTTTTTT. This sequence encodes CASSLVGDNEKLFF.

The gene calls are TRBV7-6 and TRBJ2-1; D is uncertain. Germline assignment: CDR1 SGHVS and CDR2 FNYEAQ. The CDR3 runs to 19 residues. With 5 bases removed from V and 4 bases from J, the gap between germline ends came to 27 bases. Here the CDR3 reads CASSITAWMSGFAYNEQFF. Here the CDR3 DNA reads TGTGCCAGCAGCATCACCGCTTGGATGTCAGGTTTTGCTTACAATGAGCAGTTCTTC.

The chain is built from TRBV19 and TRBJ2-3; perhaps TRBD2 as D (6 bases). Germline CDR1 and CDR2: LNHDA and SQIVND (reference sequence). V shed 3 bases and J shed 2 bases, with 15 bases lying between them. The CDR3 length is 16 residues. The CDR3 DNA reads as TGTGCCAGTAGTATCATGGCGGGGACTTACACAGATACGCAGTATTTT. It yields the protein CASSIMAGTYTDTQYF.

The chain employs TRBV5-1 and TRBJ2-3; 8 positions agree with TRBD1. The length of the CDR3 is 16 residues. The germline V gene has CDR1 SGHRS and CDR2 YFSETQ. J was trimmed by 2 bases and V by 0 bases; bases with no gene match: 5. The CDR3 sequence: CASSLVAGGSTDTQYF. The CDR3 DNA reads TGCGCCAGCAGCTTGGTGGCAGGGGGCTCCACAGATACGCAGTATTTT.

The gene calls are TRBV28 and TRBJ1-1, with D perhaps TRBD1 (5 bases). Between the trimmed V and J ends, which lost 4 bases and 1 base, there was a span of 7 bases. The germline V gene has CDR1 MDHEN and CDR2 SYDVKM. CDR3 length: 13 residues. The CDR3 nucleotides are TGTGCCAGCAGTTCCGGACAGAACACTGAAGCTTTCTTT. Translation: CASSSGQNTEAFF.

The chain is built from TRBV14 and TRBJ2-1; the match to TRBD2 covers 12 bases. CDR3 length: 16 amino acids. CDR1 is SGHDN and CDR2 is FVKESK in the germline V gene. The trim removed 4 bases at V and 8 bases at J, leaving 9 bases unmatched. The DNA of the CDR3 is TGTGCCAGCAGCCTAGGACTAGCGGGAAGGGGGGATGAGCAGTTCTTC. Protein: CASSLGLAGRGDEQFF.

This clone was observed a single time. V is TRBV7-9 and J is TRBJ2-7, with a weak D call TRBD2 (6 bases). The CDR3 extends over 14 amino acids. CDR1 SEHNR and CDR2 FQNEAQ come from the germline V gene (reference sequence). The V end was cut by 1 base, the J end by 3 bases, with 10 bases between. The CDR3: CASSLGGSGYEQYF. In DNA form, the CDR3 reads TGTGCCAGCAGCTTAGGCGGTAGCGGCTACGAGCAGTACTTC.

The chain carries TRBV5-1 and TRBJ2-7; D may be TRBD2 (7 bases). The ends were cut back, 0 bases at V and 2 bases at J, with 12 bases in the middle. The CDR3 contains 15 residues. The germline V gene encodes CDR1 SGHRS and CDR2 YFSETQ. The chain's CDR3 is CASSLDGGRTYEQYF. CDR3 bases: TGCGCCAGCAGCTTGGACGGGGGGCGTACCTACGAGCAGTACTTC.

This chain uses TRBV16 with TRBJ2-7; D is ambiguous. The CDR3 covers 12 residues. Germline assignment: CDR1 KGHSY and CDR2 FQNENV. The V end lost 3 bases, the J end lost 3 bases, and 6 bases lay between the germline ends. The CDR3 region has the DNA TGTGCCAGCAGCCACATATACTACGAGCAGTACTTC. The encoded protein is CASSHIYYEQYF.

The chain couples TRBV4-3 to TRBJ1-4; 7 bases line up with TRBD1. The CDR3 is 14 amino acids. Germline V lookup: CDR1 LGHNA, CDR2 YSLEER. Trimming cost V 1 base and J 7 bases; bases outside gene matches: 3. CDR3 DNA: TGCGCCAGCAGCCAAGGACAGGGAGGTGAAAAACTGTTTTTT. Its protein product is CASSQGQGGEKLFF.

The genes are TRBV6-1 and TRBJ2-5; D perhaps matches TRBD2 (5 bases). This CDR3 is built from 14 residues. Germline values: CDR1 MNHNS, CDR2 SASEGT. V was cut by 7 bases and J by 1 base, with 13 bases left in between. The CDR3 DNA is TGTGCCAGCAAATACGGGGAACTCCAAGAGACCCAGTACTTC. Translated, it gives CASKYGELQETQYF.

The chain couples TRBV19 to TRBJ2-7; 11 nucleotides match TRBD1. CDR1 and CDR2 from the germline V gene are LNHDA and SQIVND (reference sequence). This CDR3 contains 15 residues. J gave up 3 bases and V 4 bases, and 5 bases lay outside the gene matches. Here the CDR3 DNA reads TGTGCCAGTAGTACGGGGACAGGGGGTTTCTACGAGCAGTACTTC. This codes for CASSTGTGGFYEQYF.

The gene calls are TRBV28 and TRBJ1-1; D uncertain. The V gene lost 5 bases and the J gene lost 0 bases, with 4 bases spanning the gap. The CDR3 sequence is 12 residues long. The V gene's germline CDR1 is MDHEN and CDR2 SYDVKM. In nucleotides, the CDR3 is TGTGCCAGCAGTACCATGAACACTGAAGCTTTCTTT. Translated: CASSTMNTEAFF.

The chain uses TRBV4-1 and TRBJ1-1; D remains unclear. This CDR3 has 14 amino acids. V shed 0 bases and J shed 3 bases, with 8 bases lying between them. The V gene's germline CDR1 is MGHRA and CDR2 YSYEKL. The CDR3 here is CASSQEYGDTEAFF. The CDR3 coding sequence is TGCGCCAGCAGCCAAGAATACGGAGACACTGAAGCTTTCTTT.

The V gene is TRBV11-2, the J gene TRBJ1-1; D remains unclear. The germline V gene has CDR1 SGHAT and CDR2 FQNNGV. V was pared by 3 bases and J by 4 bases, with 9 bases between. The length of the CDR3 is 13 residues. CDR3 region: CASSFRTSTEAFF. DNA of the CDR3: TGTGCCAGCAGCTTCAGGACTTCCACTGAAGCTTTCTTT.

This clone has only a few counts. This chain connects TRBV9 to TRBJ1-6; D unresolved. Germline values: CDR1 SGDLS, CDR2 YYNGEE. The CDR3 is 13 residues long. The V end lost 0 bases, the J end lost 9 bases, and 7 bases lay between the germline ends. The CDR3 DNA is TGTGCCAGCAGCGTAGATAGCGGTTCACCCCTCCACTTT. Translation gives CASSVDSGSPLHF. The whole variable domain, filled in from reference TRBV9 and TRBJ1-6, reads DSGVTQTPKHLITATGQRVTLRCSPRSGDLSVYWYQQSLDQGLQFLIQYYNGEERAKGNILERFSAQQFPDLHSELNLSSLELGDSALYFCASSVDSGSPLHFGNGTRLTVT.

The chain employs TRBV28 and TRBJ2-1; TRBD2 matches 10 bases. The CDR3 runs to 13 residues. Looked up from germline, CDR1 is MDHEN and CDR2 is SYDVKM. J lost 5 bases, V lost 11 bases, and 6 bases had no gene match. The CDR3 sequence is CAGGTSENNEQFF. CDR3 in DNA: TGTGCCGGAGGGACTAGCGAAAACAATGAGCAGTTCTTC.

This chain connects TRBV7-9 to TRBJ1-1, with D unclear. The CDR3 runs 12 residues. The ends were cut back, 5 bases at V and 6 bases at J, with 10 bases in the middle. The germline V gene has CDR1 SEHNR and CDR2 FQNEAQ (reference sequence). In DNA form, the CDR3 reads TGTGCCAGCAGCCCGCCTCCCGCTGAAGCTTTCTTT. It encodes CASSPPPAEAFF.

This clone appeared a few times. The CDR3 sequence is CASSRLVQGVEEKLFF. CDR3 DNA: TGTGCCAGCAGCCGCCTAGTCCAGGGGGTGGAAGAAAAACTGTTTTTT. The V and J genes are TRBV5-4 and TRBJ1-4, with TRBD1 identical over 7 bases. CDR3 size: 16 residues. V lost 4 bases and J lost 8; bases outside the gene matches: 14. Germline CDR1 is SGHNT and CDR2 is YYREEE (reference sequence).

The chain recombines TRBV2 with TRBJ2-2; D unclear. Between the trimmed V and J ends, which lost 4 bases and 5 bases, there was a span of 8 bases. The CDR3 covers 13 residues. Germline V lookup: CDR1 SNHLY, CDR2 FYNNEI. CDR3: CASSGVRTGELFF. The CDR3 nucleotides are TGTGCCAGCAGTGGTGTGAGGACCGGGGAGCTGTTTTTT.

This clone has only a few counts. At one of its ends the junction is not consistent with the germline gene, which may arise from a read error. The gene calls are TRBV7-9 and TRBJ2-1; D unresolved. Germline CDR1 is SEHNR and CDR2 is FQNEAQ (reference sequence). The CDR3 runs to 12 residues. CDR3 coding DNA: TGTGCCAGCAGCCCGTTATTAACGGAGCCGTTCTTC. The encoded protein is CASSPLLTEPFF.